This T cell receptor beta chain derives from a study of CD8 T cells in ankylosing spondylitis. Study results and limitations: Seemingly distinctive of ankylosing spondylitis blood was a TCR beta motif formed by eight highly homologous variants. Those disease-linked clones were CD8+; they were also relatively rare in peripheral blood. Earlier authors reported some of these motif variants in reactive arthritis synovial fluid and blood.

At least ten counts were recorded for this clonotype. Its target is not known. The V gene's germline CDR1 is DFQATT and CDR2 SNEGSKA (reference sequence). The CDR3 is 15 amino acids. Trimming cost V 0 bases and J 8 bases, with 16 bases left between them. Quantitative 5'-RACE was performed with molecular barcodes, and it yielded the TCR beta libraries. From the 5' RACE reads, TCRdb called clonotypes with MiXCR, one entry per CDR3 protein. The sample consists of some 120,000 distinct CDR3 sequences, approximately 6.8% of them appearing once. The receptor was derived from a male donor with ankylosing spondylitis or in good health (not recorded which). Sample: blood, either unsorted or a sorted T cell fraction (not recorded which). The J gene is TRBJ1-4, the V gene TRBV20-1; D is uncertain. CDR3 sequence reads: CSARDGRGPTEKLFF. The DNA of the CDR3 is TGCAGTGCTAGAGACGGACGAGGGCCTACCGAAAAACTGTTTTTT.